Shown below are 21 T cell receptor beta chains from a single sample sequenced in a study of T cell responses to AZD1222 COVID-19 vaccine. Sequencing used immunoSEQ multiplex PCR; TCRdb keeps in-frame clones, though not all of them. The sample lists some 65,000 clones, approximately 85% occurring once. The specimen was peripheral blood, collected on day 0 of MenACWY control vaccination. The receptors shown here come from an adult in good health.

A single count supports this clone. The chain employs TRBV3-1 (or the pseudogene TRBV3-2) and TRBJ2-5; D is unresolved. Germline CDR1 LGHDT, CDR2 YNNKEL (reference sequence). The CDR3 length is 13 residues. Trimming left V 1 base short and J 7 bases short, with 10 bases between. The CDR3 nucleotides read TGTGCCAGCAGCCAAGGCCCATTGGTGACCCAGTACTTC. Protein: CASSQGPLVTQYF.

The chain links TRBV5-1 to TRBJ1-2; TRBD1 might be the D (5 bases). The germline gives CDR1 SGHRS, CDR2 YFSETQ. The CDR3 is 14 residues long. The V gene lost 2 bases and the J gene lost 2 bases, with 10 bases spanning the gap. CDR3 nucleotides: TGCGCCAGCAGCTTAACCGCAGGGAACTATGGCTACACCTTC. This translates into CASSLTAGNYGYTF.

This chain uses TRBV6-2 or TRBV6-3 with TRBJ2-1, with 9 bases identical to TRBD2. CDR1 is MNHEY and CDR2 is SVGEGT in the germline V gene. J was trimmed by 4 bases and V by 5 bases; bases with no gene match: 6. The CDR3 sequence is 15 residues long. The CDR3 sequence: CASSIAGAGYNEQFF. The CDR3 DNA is TGTGCCAGCAGTATAGCGGGAGCCGGGTACAATGAGCAGTTCTTC.

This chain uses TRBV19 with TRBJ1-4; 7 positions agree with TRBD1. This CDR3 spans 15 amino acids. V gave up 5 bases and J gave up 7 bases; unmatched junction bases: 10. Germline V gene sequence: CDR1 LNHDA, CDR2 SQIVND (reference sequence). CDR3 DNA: TGTGCCAGTAGTGATGACAGGGCTGGAAGTGAAAAACTGTTTTTT. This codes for CASSDDRAGSEKLFF.

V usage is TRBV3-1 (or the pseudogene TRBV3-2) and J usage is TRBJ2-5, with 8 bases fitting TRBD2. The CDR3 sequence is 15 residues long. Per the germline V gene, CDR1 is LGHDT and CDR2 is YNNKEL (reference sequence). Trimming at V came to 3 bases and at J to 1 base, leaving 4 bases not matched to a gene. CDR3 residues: CASSQARGAQETQYF. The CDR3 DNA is TGTGCCAGCAGCCAGGCGCGGGGGGCCCAAGAGACCCAGTACTTC.

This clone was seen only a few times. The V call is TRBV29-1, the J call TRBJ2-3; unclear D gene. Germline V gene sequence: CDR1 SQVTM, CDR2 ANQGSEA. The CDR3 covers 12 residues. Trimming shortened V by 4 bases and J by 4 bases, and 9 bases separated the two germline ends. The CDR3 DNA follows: TGCAGCGTTGCCCTTGGGGCAGATACGCAGTATTTT. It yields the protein CSVALGADTQYF.

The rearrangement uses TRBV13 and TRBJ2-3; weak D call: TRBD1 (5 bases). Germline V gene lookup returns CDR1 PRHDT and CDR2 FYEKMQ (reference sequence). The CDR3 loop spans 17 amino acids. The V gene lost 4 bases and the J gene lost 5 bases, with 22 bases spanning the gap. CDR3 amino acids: CASSSVGAPPGEDTQYF. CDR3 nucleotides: TGTGCCAGCAGCTCCGTAGGGGCGCCCCCAGGTGAAGATACGCAGTATTTT. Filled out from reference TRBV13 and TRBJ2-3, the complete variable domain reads AAGVIQSPRHLIKEKRETATLKCYPIPRHDTVYWYQQGPGQDPQFLISFYEKMQSDKGSIPDRFSAQQFSDYHSELNMSSLELGDSALYFCASSSVGAPPGEDTQYFGPGTRLTVL.

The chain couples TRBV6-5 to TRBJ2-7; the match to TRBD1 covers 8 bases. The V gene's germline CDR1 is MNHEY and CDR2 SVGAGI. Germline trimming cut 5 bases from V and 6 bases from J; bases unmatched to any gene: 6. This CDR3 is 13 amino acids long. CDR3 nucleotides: TGTGCCAGCAGTCAGGACAGGGAAGGCGAGCAGTACTTC. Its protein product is CASSQDREGEQYF.

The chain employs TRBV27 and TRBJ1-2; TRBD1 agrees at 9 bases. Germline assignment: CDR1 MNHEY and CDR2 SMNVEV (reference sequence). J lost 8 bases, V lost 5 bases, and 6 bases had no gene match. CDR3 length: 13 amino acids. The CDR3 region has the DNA TGTGCCAGCAGTCCCGGACAGGGGAGCGGCTACACCTTC. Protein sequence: CASSPGQGSGYTF.

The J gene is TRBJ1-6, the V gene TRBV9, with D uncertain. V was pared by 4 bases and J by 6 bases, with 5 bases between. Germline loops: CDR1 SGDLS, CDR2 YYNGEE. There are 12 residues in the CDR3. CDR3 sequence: CASSRINSPLHF. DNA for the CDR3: TGTGCCAGCAGCCGGATTAATTCACCCCTCCACTTT. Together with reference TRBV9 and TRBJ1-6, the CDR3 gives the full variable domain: DSGVTQTPKHLITATGQRVTLRCSPRSGDLSVYWYQQSLDQGLQFLIQYYNGEERAKGNILERFSAQQFPDLHSELNLSSLELGDSALYFCASSRINSPLHFGNGTRLTVT.

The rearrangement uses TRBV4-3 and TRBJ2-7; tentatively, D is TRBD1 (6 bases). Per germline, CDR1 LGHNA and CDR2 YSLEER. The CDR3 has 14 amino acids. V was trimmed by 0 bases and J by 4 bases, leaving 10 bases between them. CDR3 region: CASSQDVRGYEQYF. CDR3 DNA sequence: TGCGCCAGCAGCCAAGATGTCAGGGGTTACGAGCAGTACTTC.

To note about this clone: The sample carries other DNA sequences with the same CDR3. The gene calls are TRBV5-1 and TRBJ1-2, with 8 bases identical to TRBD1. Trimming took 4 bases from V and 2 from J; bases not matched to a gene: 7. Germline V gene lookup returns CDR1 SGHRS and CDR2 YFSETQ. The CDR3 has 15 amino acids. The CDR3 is CASSLGAGGNYGYTF. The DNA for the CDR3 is TGCGCCAGCAGCCTGGGGGCAGGGGGCAACTATGGCTACACCTTC.

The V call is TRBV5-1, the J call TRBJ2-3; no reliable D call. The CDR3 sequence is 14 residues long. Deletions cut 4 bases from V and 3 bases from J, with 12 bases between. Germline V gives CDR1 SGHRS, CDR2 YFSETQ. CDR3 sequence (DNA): TGCGCCAGCAGCCCCGGGTCGATTACAGATACGCAGTATTTT. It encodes CASSPGSITDTQYF.

CDR3 in DNA: TGTGCCAGCAGTGAACGGGGGGGCGCGACAGATACGCAGTATTTT. Amino acid sequence: CASSERGGATDTQYF. The J gene is TRBJ2-3, the V gene TRBV6-1, with TRBD2 matching 8 bases. This CDR3 has 15 amino acids. CDR1 MNHNS and CDR2 SASEGT come from the germline V gene. Trimming took 2 bases from V and 3 from J; bases not matched to a gene: 4.

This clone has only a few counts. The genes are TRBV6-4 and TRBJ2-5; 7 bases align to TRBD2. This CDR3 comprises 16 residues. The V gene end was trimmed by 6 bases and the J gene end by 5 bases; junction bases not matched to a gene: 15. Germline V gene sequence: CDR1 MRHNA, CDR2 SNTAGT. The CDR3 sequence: CASSAGVGGGWETQYF. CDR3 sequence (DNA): TGTGCCAGCAGCGCCGGCGTGGGGGGAGGGTGGGAGACCCAGTACTTC.

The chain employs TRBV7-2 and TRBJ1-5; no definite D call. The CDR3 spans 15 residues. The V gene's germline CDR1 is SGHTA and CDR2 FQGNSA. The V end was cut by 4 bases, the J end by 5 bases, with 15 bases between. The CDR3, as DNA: TGTGCCAGCAGCTCCTCGTCACTTCCTTATCAGCCCCAGCATTTT. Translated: CASSSSSLPYQPQHF.

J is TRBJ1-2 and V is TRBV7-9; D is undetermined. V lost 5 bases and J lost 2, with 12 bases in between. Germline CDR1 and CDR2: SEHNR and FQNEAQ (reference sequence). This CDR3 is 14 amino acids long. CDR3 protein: CASSPRTLNYGYTF. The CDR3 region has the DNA TGTGCCAGCAGCCCGAGGACTCTGAACTATGGCTACACCTTC.

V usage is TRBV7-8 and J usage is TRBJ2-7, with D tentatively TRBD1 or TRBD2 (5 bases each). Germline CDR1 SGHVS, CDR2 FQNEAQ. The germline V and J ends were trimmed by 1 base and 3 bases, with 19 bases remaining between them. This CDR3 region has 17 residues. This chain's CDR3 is CASSLGGKGFIGYEQYF. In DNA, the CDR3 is TGTGCCAGCAGCTTAGGGGGGAAAGGTTTTATCGGCTACGAGCAGTACTTC.

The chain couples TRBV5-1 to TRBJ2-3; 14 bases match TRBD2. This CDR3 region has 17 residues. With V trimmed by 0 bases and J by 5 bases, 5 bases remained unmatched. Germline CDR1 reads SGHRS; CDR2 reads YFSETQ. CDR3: CASSLGGLAGAGDTQYF. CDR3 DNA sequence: TGCGCCAGCAGCTTGGGGGGACTAGCGGGAGCGGGAGATACGCAGTATTTT.

The CDR3 sequence is CSASPGVINEKLFF. For the CDR3, the DNA is TGCAGTGCTAGTCCGGGGGTAATTAATGAAAAACTGTTTTTT. V and J are TRBV20-1 and TRBJ1-4, with TRBD1 as a possible D gene (5 bases). The CDR3 contains 14 residues. CDR1 and CDR2 from the germline V gene are DFQATT and SNEGSKA (reference sequence). V was shortened by 3 bases and J by 4 bases, with 12 bases between the two germline ends.

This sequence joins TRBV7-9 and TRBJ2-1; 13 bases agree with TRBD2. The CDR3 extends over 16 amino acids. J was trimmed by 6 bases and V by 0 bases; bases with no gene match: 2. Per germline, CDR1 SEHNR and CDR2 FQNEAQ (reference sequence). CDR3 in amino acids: CASSLATSGGPNEQFF. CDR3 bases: TGTGCCAGCAGCTTAGCGACTAGCGGGGGGCCCAATGAGCAGTTCTTC.